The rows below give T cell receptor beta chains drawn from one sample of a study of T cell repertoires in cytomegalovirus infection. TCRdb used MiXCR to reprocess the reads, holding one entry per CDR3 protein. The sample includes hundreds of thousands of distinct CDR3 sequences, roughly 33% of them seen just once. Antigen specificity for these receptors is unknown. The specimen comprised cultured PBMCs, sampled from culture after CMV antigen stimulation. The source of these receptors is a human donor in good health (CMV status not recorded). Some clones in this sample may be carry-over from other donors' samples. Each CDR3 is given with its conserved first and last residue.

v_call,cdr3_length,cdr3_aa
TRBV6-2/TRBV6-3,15,CASSVTGGERSPLHF
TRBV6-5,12,CASSSLPTEAFF
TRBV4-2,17,CASSQGTAGPGTGELFF
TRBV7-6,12,CASTLGGYGYTF
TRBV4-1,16,CASSQDRTGGTGELFF
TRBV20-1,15,CSARGRRGSAGELFF
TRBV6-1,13,CASNRGRGNGYTF
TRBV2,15,CASSVSSANTGELFF
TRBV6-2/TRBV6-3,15,CASSHTSGGYNEQFF
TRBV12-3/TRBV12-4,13,CASSKQGQETQYF
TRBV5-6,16,CASSSLGGGKSHEQYF
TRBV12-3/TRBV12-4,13,CASRLAGGFKQYF
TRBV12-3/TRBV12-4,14,CASGEGQREETQYF
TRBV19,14,CASSSSLAGHLTYF
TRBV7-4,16,CASSSTSGPSEDTQYF
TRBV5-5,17,CASSLRLAGFLSYEQYF
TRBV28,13,CASMEAPGTEAFF
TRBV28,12,CASGSRQETQYF
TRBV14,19,CASSQDLMRGAALQETQYF
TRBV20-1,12,CSAIKGQGLCTF
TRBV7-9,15,CASSGAKQHTDTQYF
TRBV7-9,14,CASSHDRDYSPLHF
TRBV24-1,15,CATSDSGGGHNEQFF
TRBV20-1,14,CSAHGSLSGNTIYF
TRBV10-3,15,CAISDREGGAETQYF
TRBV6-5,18,CASSYSSIGPHSQETQYF
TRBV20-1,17,CSATLYRAFPAKDTQYF
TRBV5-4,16,CASSRGGRQGFSGYTF
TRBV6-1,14,CASGRAGAYNEQFF
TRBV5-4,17,CASSLGGTGTFNYGYTF
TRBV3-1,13,CASRTTAGNTIYF
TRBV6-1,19,CASSETYGVGQPLNQPQHF
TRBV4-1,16,CASSQEKDLPYNEQFF
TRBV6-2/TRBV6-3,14,CASRTGHWNTEAFF
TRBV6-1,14,CASALLYGTDTQYF
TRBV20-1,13,CSAHRGNYNEQFF
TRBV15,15,CATSRLRQMNTEAFF
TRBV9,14,CASSYRARTDTQYF
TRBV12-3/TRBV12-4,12,CASSYRGSGYTF
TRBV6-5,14,CASSYEKTGYGYTF
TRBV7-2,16,CATGTSGTLAKNIQYF
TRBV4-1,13,CASSQLTGDTQYF
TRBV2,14,CASSEGQGEQPQHF
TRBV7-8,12,CASSLRPDTQYF
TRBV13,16,CASSLTGGPKGGEQFF
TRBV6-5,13,CASSRDTYNEQFF
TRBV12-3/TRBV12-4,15,CASSRTFDRSETQYF
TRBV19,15,CASRDSAGTGAEAFF
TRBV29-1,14,CSAGRDNSGNTIYF
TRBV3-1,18,CASTGRSGLAGVSYTQYF
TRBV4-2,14,CASSQGHSDYEQYF
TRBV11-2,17,CASSLEFRSSYNSPLHF
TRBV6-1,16,CASSEWAGGQKDTQYF
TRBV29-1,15,CSAEGGEGMNTEAFF